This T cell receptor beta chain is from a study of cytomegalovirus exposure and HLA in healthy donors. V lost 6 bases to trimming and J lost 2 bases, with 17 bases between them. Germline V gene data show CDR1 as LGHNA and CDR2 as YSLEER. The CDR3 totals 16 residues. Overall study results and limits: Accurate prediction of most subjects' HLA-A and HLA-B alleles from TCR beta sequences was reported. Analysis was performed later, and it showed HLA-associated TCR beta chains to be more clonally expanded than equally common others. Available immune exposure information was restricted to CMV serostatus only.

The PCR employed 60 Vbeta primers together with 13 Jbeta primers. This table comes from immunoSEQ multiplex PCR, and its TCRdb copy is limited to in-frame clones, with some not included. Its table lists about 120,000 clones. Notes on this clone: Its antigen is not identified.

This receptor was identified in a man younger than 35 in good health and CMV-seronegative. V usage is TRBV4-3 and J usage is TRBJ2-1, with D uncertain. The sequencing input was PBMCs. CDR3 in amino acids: CASSYTAAVTYNEQFF. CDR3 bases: TGCGCCAGCAGTTACACTGCGGCAGTGACCTACAATGAGCAGTTCTTC.